This T cell receptor beta chain was identified in a study of T-cell reconstitution after alpha-beta-depleted transplantation in children. Study-wide points: Expanded graft clones, several hundred of them, were reportedly the source of alpha-beta T cells about two months after transplant.

The count of this clonotype is one. What it recognizes is unknown. CDR3 size: 13 residues. V lost 5 bases and J lost 4; bases outside the gene matches: 6. The germline V gene encodes CDR1 DFQATT and CDR2 SNEGSKA (reference sequence). Construction of the TCRbeta library involved unique molecular identifiers. TCRdb redid the calling of the PCR reads with MiXCR, one entry per CDR3 protein. The sample consists of about 260,000 distinct CDR3 sequences, 11% of them appearing once. The sequencing used peripheral blood, collected 180 days after TCRalphabeta/CD19-depleted stem cell transplant. The chain uses TRBV20-1 and TRBJ1-1, with 8 bases identical to TRBD1. This receptor was obtained from a male patient between 2 and 10 years old who had a stem cell transplant for chronic granulomatous disease, so the T cells may come from the graft donor. The CDR3 nucleotides read TGCAGTGCTGGAACAGGGGGAGCCACTGAAGCTTTCTTT. It specifies CSAGTGGATEAFF.